The rows below give T cell receptor beta chains drawn from one sample of a study of somatic mutations in cytotoxic T cells in rheumatoid arthritis. This table comes from immunoSEQ multiplex PCR, and its TCRdb copy is limited to in-frame clones, with some not included. The profile shows 9,500 to 13,000 clones, 79% of them singletons. Source material: CD8+ T cells sorted from blood. The source of these receptors is an adult with rheumatoid arthritis. CDR3s include the opening cysteine and the closing phenylalanine or tryptophan. Each record gives: CDR3 DNA, CDR3 protein, D gene, V gene, J gene. D genes are given only for firm matches.

DNA: TGTGCCAGCAGTTTAGGGGGTTCCTACAATGAGCAGTTCTTC
CDR3: CASSLGGSYNEQFF
D: NA
V: TRBV27
J: TRBJ2-1

DNA: TGTGCCAGCAGTTTCTCGTTAGGGAGAAGGAACACTGAAGCTTTCTTT
CDR3: CASSFSLGRRNTEAFF
D: NA
V: TRBV28
J: TRBJ1-1

DNA: TGTGCCAGCAGTTTCCAACAGGGGGCCGGTTCACCCCTCCACTTT
CDR3: CASSFQQGAGSPLHF
D: TRBD1
V: TRBV27
J: TRBJ1-6

DNA: TGTGCCAGCAGCTCAGGGTATGTCTACGAGCAGTACTTC
CDR3: CASSSGYVYEQYF
D: NA
V: TRBV11-2
J: TRBJ2-7

DNA: TGCAGCGTTGAGGGGACAGGGCGATACGAGCAGTACTTC
CDR3: CSVEGTGRYEQYF
D: TRBD1
V: TRBV29-1
J: TRBJ2-7

DNA: TGTGCCAGCAGCTGGACAGGGGCAAATGAAAAACTGTTTTTT
CDR3: CASSWTGANEKLFF
D: TRBD1
V: TRBV11-2
J: TRBJ1-4

DNA: TGTGCCAGCAGTTTCCTGACATCCACTGACTATGGCTACACCTTC
CDR3: CASSFLTSTDYGYTF
D: NA
V: TRBV6-5
J: TRBJ1-2

DNA: TGTGCCAGCAGCATTAGAGCTAGCGGGAGTTTAAATGAGCAGTTCTTC
CDR3: CASSIRASGSLNEQFF
D: TRBD2
V: TRBV7-9
J: TRBJ2-1

DNA: TGTGCCAGTAGTGACCCCCGGGACAGCCTTAATTCACCCCTCCACTTT
CDR3: CASSDPRDSLNSPLHF
D: TRBD1
V: TRBV19
J: TRBJ1-6

DNA: TGTGCCAGCAGCCGAACACAGCCGTACGACACTGAAGCTTTCTTT
CDR3: CASSRTQPYDTEAFF
D: NA
V: TRBV7-9
J: TRBJ1-1

DNA: TGTGCCTGGAGAGGGACCAGTGTCCACGAGCAGTACTTC
CDR3: CAWRGTSVHEQYF
D: NA
V: TRBV30
J: TRBJ2-7

DNA: TGTGCCAGCAGCTTGTGGGGCATAACAGCGGGCCTCTCCTACGAGCAGTACTTC
CDR3: CASSLWGITAGLSYEQYF
D: NA
V: TRBV11-2
J: TRBJ2-7

DNA: TGTGCCAGCAGGCCCACAGGGGGGAACACTGAAGCTTTCTTT
CDR3: CASRPTGGNTEAFF
D: TRBD1
V: TRBV7-9
J: TRBJ1-1

DNA: TGTGCCAGCAGCGACGGCGGGAGCTACGAGCAGTACTTC
CDR3: CASSDGGSYEQYF
D: TRBD2
V: TRBV9
J: TRBJ2-7

DNA: TGTGCCAGCAGCTTAGGACAGATGAACACTGAAGCTTTCTTT
CDR3: CASSLGQMNTEAFF
D: NA
V: TRBV7-9
J: TRBJ1-1

DNA: TGTGCCAGCAGCCAAGAGGCTGCGGGGCTTGGGTCACCCCTCCACTTT
CDR3: CASSQEAAGLGSPLHF
D: NA
V: TRBV4-2
J: TRBJ1-6

DNA: TGCGCCAGCAGCCTATCGGATGTGCAGGGGGCGTCCTATGGCTACACCTTC
CDR3: CASSLSDVQGASYGYTF
D: TRBD1
V: TRBV4-1
J: TRBJ1-2